The 26 T cell receptor beta chains below all came from one sample that was sequenced in a study of T cell changes during pregnancy in multiple sclerosis. Here immunoSEQ multiplex PCR was the method, and the copy in TCRdb shows in-frame clones only, minus some. The sample has 85,000 to 100,000 clones, 80% to 95% seen once. Sequenced material: peripheral blood, taken in the first trimester of pregnancy. The receptor set was obtained from a female donor with multiple sclerosis, enrolled in a pregnancy study.

The chain carries TRBV14 and TRBJ1-3; TRBD1 is a possible D gene (5 bases). The V end lost 5 bases, the J end lost 1 base, and 15 bases lay between the germline ends. The CDR3 runs 16 residues. Germline V CDR1 and CDR2: SGHDN, FVKESK. CDR3 region: CASSTRQRKSGNTIYF. The CDR3 DNA is TGTGCCAGCAGCACCCGACAGCGAAAGTCTGGAAACACCATATATTTT.

The chain employs TRBV28 and TRBJ1-4, with D possibly being TRBD1 (5 bases). Germline V CDR1 and CDR2: MDHEN, SYDVKM. This CDR3 region has 14 residues. Trimming removed 4 bases from V and 6 bases from J, with 12 bases in between. CDR3 sequence reads: CASSWGGEDEKLFF. The DNA of the CDR3 is TGTGCCAGCAGTTGGGGGGGGGAGGATGAAAAACTGTTTTTT.

V usage is TRBV30 and J usage is TRBJ2-3; 7 nucleotides match TRBD1. With V trimmed by 3 bases and J by 0 bases, 3 bases remained unmatched. Looked up from germline, CDR1 is GTSNPN and CDR2 is SVGIG (reference sequence). The CDR3 runs 14 residues. CDR3 sequence (DNA): TGTGCCTGGAGACAGGGGCACAGCACAGATACGCAGTATTTT. Encoded protein: CAWRQGHSTDTQYF.

The chain carries TRBV6-1 and TRBJ1-5, with TRBD1 identical over 9 bases. The CDR3 consists of 15 residues. From germline, CDR1 is MNHNS and CDR2 SASEGT. The V gene end was trimmed by 8 bases and the J gene end by 6 bases; junction bases not matched to a gene: 11. The CDR3 DNA follows: TGTGCCAGCGACCCGGACAGGGGAGTAACTCAGCCCCAGCATTTT. Translating it yields CASDPDRGVTQPQHF.

The V gene is TRBV5-1, the J gene TRBJ2-7; D ambiguous. There are 12 residues in the CDR3. V dropped 4 bases and J dropped 5 bases, with 10 bases sitting between them. Germline loops: CDR1 SGHRS, CDR2 YFSETQ. The CDR3 DNA is TGCGCCAGCAGCCTCGACATCCACGAGCAGTACTTC. It specifies CASSLDIHEQYF.

The V and J genes are TRBV28 and TRBJ1-2; TRBD1 is a possible D gene (5 bases). The CDR3 is 15 residues long. From germline, CDR1 is MDHEN and CDR2 SYDVKM. V shed 4 bases and J shed 4 bases, with 16 bases lying between them. The CDR3 nucleotides are TGTGCCAGCAGTTCCCGGAGGGGTCCGACCTATGGCTACACCTTC. This sequence encodes CASSSRRGPTYGYTF.

The CDR3 region is CATSRLAGGPGDEQYF. In DNA, the CDR3 is TGTGCCACCAGCCGTCTAGCGGGAGGGCCCGGGGACGAGCAGTACTTC. The V and J genes are TRBV15 and TRBJ2-7; 12 bases are shared with TRBD2. V gave up 5 bases and J gave up 5 bases; unmatched junction bases: 10. Germline lookup yields CDR1 LNHNV and CDR2 YYDKDF (reference sequence). The CDR3 consists of 16 residues.

CDR3 DNA sequence: TGTGCCAGCAGCGTAGCTAGCTACGGTGAGCAGTTCTTC. Its protein is CASSVASYGEQFF. This chain uses TRBV9 with TRBJ2-1, with D possibly being TRBD2 (5 bases). The CDR3 has 13 residues. Per the germline V gene, CDR1 is SGDLS and CDR2 is YYNGEE. V lost 0 bases to trimming and J lost 9 bases, with 10 bases between them.

The genes are TRBV13 and TRBJ2-7, with D possibly matching TRBD1 (6 bases). V was cut by 5 bases and J by 0 bases, with 23 bases left in between. The length of the CDR3 is 18 residues. Germline V gene sequence: CDR1 PRHDT, CDR2 FYEKMQ (reference sequence). The CDR3 protein is CASSTGTTHFSSSYEQYF. The CDR3 nucleotides read TGTGCCAGCAGCACCGGGACAACCCACTTTTCGAGCTCCTACGAGCAGTACTTC.

J is TRBJ2-1 and V is TRBV4-2; 9 nucleotides align to TRBD2. The CDR3 contains 20 residues. Per germline, CDR1 LGHNA and CDR2 YNFKEQ. Trimming removed 0 bases from V and 2 bases from J; junction bases left unmatched: 14. The CDR3 region has the DNA TGTGCCAGCAGCCAAGATCGCAGGCTAGCGGGAAAGGCGACCTACAATGAGCAGTTCTTC. Its translation is CASSQDRRLAGKATYNEQFF.

The chain links TRBV5-1 to TRBJ1-2; a weak D match, TRBD1 (6 bases). Germline CDR1 is SGHRS and CDR2 is YFSETQ. Trimming left V 0 bases short and J 7 bases short, with 13 bases between. The CDR3 has 14 residues. The CDR3 DNA reads TGCGCCAGCAGCTTGGACAGGGCGACGTTTGGCTACACCTTC. It specifies CASSLDRATFGYTF.

This sequence joins TRBV18 and TRBJ1-3; no clear D gene. Looked up from germline, CDR1 is KGHSH and CDR2 is LQKENI. The CDR3 runs to 17 residues. The V and J ends lost 3 bases and 0 bases respectively, with 15 bases between them. CDR3 sequence (DNA): TGTGCCAGCTCACCCCGCCCGAGGACTAGCTCTGGAAACACCATATATTTT. This gives the protein CASSPRPRTSSGNTIYF.

This sequence joins TRBV5-1 and TRBJ2-5; TRBD1 matches at 8 bases. Trimming at V came to 3 bases and at J to 2 bases, leaving 3 bases not matched to a gene. Germline V gene data show CDR1 as SGHRS and CDR2 as YFSETQ. The CDR3 is made up of 14 amino acids. The CDR3 DNA sequence: TGCGCCAGCAGCTCCGGACAGGGACAAGAGACCCAGTACTTC. Its protein product is CASSSGQGQETQYF.

As regards this clone: Mismatch with germline at one junction end may stem from a read error. The chain uses TRBV5-4 and TRBJ2-3, with D possibly TRBD2 on 5 matching bases. Per germline, CDR1 SGHNT and CDR2 YYREEE (reference sequence). CDR3 length: 12 amino acids. In DNA form, the CDR3 reads TGTGCCAGCAGCTACCCTCGGGATAAGCAGTATTTT. Amino acids: CASSYPRDKQYF.

The chain combines TRBV2 with TRBJ2-2; D possibly corresponds to TRBD2 (5 bases). The CDR3 is 17 residues long. Per germline, CDR1 SNHLY and CDR2 FYNNEI. V lost 5 bases, J lost 4 bases, and 20 bases lay in between. The CDR3 sequence is CASSITQGLRGTGELFF. The CDR3 region has the DNA TGTGCCAGCAGTATAACCCAAGGGCTCCGGGGCACCGGGGAGCTGTTTTTT.

V is TRBV2 and J is TRBJ2-1; D is undetermined. The CDR3 totals 11 residues. The germline V gene encodes CDR1 SNHLY and CDR2 FYNNEI. V was shortened by 5 bases and J by 8 bases, with 7 bases between the two germline ends. CDR3 loop: CASSLEDEQFF. The CDR3 DNA reads TGTGCCAGCAGTCTTGAGGATGAGCAGTTCTTC.

The rearrangement uses TRBV27 and TRBJ2-2, with D unclear. This CDR3 is 14 amino acids long. V lost 6 bases, J lost 4 bases, and 12 bases lay in between. CDR1 is MNHEY, CDR2 SMNVEV, per germline (reference sequence). The CDR3: CASRGYSGTGELFF. The CDR3 coding sequence is TGTGCCAGCAGGGGCTACAGTGGCACCGGGGAGCTGTTTTTT.

The rearrangement uses TRBV15 and TRBJ2-3; a weak D match, TRBD2 (6 bases). V shed 1 base and J shed 2 bases, with 10 bases lying between them. This CDR3 has 15 amino acids. CDR1 and CDR2 from the germline V gene are LNHNV and YYDKDF (reference sequence). The DNA for the CDR3 is TGTGCCACCAGCAGAGGGGAGCGGGCCACAGATACGCAGTATTTT. Encoded protein: CATSRGERATDTQYF.

This clone occurred once. V is TRBV7-9 and J is TRBJ2-6; 9 bases align to TRBD1. V lost 3 bases to trimming and J lost 0 bases; unmatched junction nucleotides: 3. CDR1 is SEHNR, CDR2 FQNEAQ, per germline (reference sequence). The CDR3 contains 17 residues. CDR3 residues: CASSFTGGYSGANVLTF. DNA for the CDR3: TGTGCCAGCAGCTTTACAGGGGGCTACTCTGGGGCCAACGTCCTGACTTTC.

This clone has only one observation. CDR3 protein: CASSIAYNEQFF. The CDR3, as DNA: TGTGCCAGCAGTATAGCGTACAATGAGCAGTTCTTC. V and J are TRBV28 and TRBJ2-1, with a tentative D call TRBD2 (5 bases). CDR3 length: 12 amino acids. Trimming cost V 5 bases and J 4 bases, with 6 bases left between them. Germline V gene data show CDR1 as MDHEN and CDR2 as SYDVKM.

The chain is built from TRBV7-1 and TRBJ2-5, with TRBD2 matching over 9 bases. Being an ORF, TRBV7-1 has a function that is uncertain. The CDR3 covers 24 residues. V shed 3 bases, J shed 4 bases, and the junction held 33 bases outside the gene matches. The CDR3 sequence is CASSSIRQGIWRGGRADSVETQYF. The CDR3 bases are TGTGCCAGCAGCTCGATCAGACAGGGAATCTGGCGCGGCGGGAGGGCCGATTCGGTAGAGACCCAGTACTTC.

V and J are TRBV29-1 and TRBJ2-7; 7 nucleotides agree with TRBD1. The CDR3 loop spans 12 amino acids. Per the germline V gene, CDR1 is SQVTM and CDR2 is ANQGSEA. V lost 7 bases and J lost 3; bases outside the gene matches: 6. The CDR3 bases are TGCAGCGCGAGCCGGGACAGCTACGAGCAGTACTTC. It yields the protein CSASRDSYEQYF.

This clone was observed a handful of times. The rearrangement uses TRBV6-1 and TRBJ2-7, with 8 bases lining up with TRBD2. From germline, CDR1 is MNHNS and CDR2 SASEGT. V shed 6 bases, J shed 2 bases, and the junction held 9 bases outside the gene matches. CDR3 length equals 15 residues. DNA of the CDR3: TGTGCCAGCAGCGCCCTTAGCGGGAACGCCTACGAGCAGTACTTC. Translated: CASSALSGNAYEQYF.

The CDR3 region is CASSLGGGRADEQYF. DNA for the CDR3: TGTGCCAGCAGCTTAGGGGGCGGGAGAGCCGACGAGCAGTACTTC. This chain uses TRBV7-9 with TRBJ2-7; TRBD2 aligns across 7 bases. The CDR3 has 15 residues. Germline CDR1 reads SEHNR; CDR2 reads FQNEAQ (reference sequence). The V gene end was trimmed by 1 base and the J gene end by 5 bases; junction bases not matched to a gene: 8.

The rearrangement uses TRBV11-2 and TRBJ2-2, with TRBD1 matching over 8 bases. CDR1 and CDR2 (germline): SGHAT, FQNNGV. This CDR3 is built from 14 residues. J gave up 7 bases and V 1 base, and 2 bases lay outside the gene matches. The CDR3 DNA sequence: TGTGCCAGCAGCTTAGGGACAGGGAACGGGGAGCTGTTTTTT. Translation gives CASSLGTGNGELFF.

This chain links TRBV19 with TRBJ2-7, with 9 nucleotides matching TRBD2. CDR1 LNHDA and CDR2 SQIVND come from the germline V gene (reference sequence). After removal of 6 bases from V and 4 bases from J, the junction contained 10 bases not matched to a gene. This CDR3 has 15 amino acids. The CDR3 loop reads CASSALPGLAYEQYF. CDR3 coding DNA: TGTGCCAGTAGCGCCCTCCCGGGACTAGCTTACGAGCAGTACTTC.